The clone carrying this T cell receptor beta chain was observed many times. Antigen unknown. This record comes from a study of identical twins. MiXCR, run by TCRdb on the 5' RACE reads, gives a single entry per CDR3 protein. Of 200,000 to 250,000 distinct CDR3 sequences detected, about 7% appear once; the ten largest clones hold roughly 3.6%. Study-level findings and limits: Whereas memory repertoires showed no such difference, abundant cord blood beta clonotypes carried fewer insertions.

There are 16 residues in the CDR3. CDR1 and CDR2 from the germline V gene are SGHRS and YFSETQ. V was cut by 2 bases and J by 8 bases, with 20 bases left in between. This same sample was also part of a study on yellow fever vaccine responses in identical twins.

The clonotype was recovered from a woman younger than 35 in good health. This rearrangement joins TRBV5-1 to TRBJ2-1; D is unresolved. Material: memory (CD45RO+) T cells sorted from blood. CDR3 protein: CASSLSPGRKYDEQFF. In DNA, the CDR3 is TGCGCCAGCAGCTTAAGCCCGGGCAGGAAATACGATGAGCAGTTCTTC. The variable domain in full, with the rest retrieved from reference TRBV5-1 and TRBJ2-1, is KAGVTQTPRYLIKTRGQQVTLSCSPISGHRSVSWYQQTPGQGLQFLFEYFSETQRNKGNFPGRFSGRQFSNSRSEMNVSTLELGDSALYLCASSLSPGRKYDEQFFGPGTRLTVL.